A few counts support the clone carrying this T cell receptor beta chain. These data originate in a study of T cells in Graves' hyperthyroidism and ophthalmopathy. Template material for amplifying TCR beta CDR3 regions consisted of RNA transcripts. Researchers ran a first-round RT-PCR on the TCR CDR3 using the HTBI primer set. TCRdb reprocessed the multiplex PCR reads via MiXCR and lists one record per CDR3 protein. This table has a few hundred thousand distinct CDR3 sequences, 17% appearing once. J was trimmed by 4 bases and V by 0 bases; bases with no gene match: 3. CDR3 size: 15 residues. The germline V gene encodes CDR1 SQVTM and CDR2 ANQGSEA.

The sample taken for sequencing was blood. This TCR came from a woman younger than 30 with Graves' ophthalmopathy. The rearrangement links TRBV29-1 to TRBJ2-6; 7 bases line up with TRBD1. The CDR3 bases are TGCAGCGTTGAAGATCCCAGGGGGGGGGCCAACGTCCTGACTTTC. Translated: CSVEDPRGGANVLTF. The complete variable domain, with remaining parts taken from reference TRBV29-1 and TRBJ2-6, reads SAVISQKPSRDICQRGTSLTIQCQVDSQVTMMFWYRQQPGQSLTLIATANQGSEATYESGFVIDKFPISRPNLTFSTLTVSNMSPEDSSIYLCSVEDPRGGANVLTFGAGSRLTVL.